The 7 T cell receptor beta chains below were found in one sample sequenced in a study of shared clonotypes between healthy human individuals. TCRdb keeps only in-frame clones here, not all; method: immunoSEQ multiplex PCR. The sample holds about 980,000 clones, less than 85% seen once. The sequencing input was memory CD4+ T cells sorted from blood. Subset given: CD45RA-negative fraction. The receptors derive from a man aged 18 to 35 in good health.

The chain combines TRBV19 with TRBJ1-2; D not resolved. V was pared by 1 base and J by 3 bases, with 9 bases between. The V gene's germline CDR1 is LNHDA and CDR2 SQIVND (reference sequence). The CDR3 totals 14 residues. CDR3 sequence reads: CASSIGWVDYGYTF. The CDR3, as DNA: TGTGCCAGTAGTATAGGATGGGTCGACTATGGCTACACCTTC.

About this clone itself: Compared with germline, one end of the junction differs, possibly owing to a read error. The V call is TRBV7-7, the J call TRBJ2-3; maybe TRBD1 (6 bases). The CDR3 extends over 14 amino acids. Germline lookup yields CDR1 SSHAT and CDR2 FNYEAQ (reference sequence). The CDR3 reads CASSLGAVTDTQYF. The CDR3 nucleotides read TGTGCTAGCAGTTTGGGGGCGGTCACTGATACGCAGTATTTT.

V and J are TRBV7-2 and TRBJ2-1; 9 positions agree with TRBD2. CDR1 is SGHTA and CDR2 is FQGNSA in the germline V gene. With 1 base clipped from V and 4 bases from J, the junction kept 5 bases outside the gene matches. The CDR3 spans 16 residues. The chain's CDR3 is CASSLGSTSGYNEQFF. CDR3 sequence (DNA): TGTGCCAGCAGCTTAGGCTCGACTAGCGGATACAATGAGCAGTTCTTC.

The CDR3 DNA reads TGTGCCAGCAGCCCCGACGGGGGTAGGAACGAGCAGTACTTC. This sequence encodes CASSPDGGRNEQYF. V is TRBV6-5 and J is TRBJ2-7, with D perhaps matching TRBD2 (6 bases). Deletions cut 6 bases from V and 5 bases from J, with 17 bases between. There are 14 residues in the CDR3. Germline lookup yields CDR1 MNHEY and CDR2 SVGAGI.

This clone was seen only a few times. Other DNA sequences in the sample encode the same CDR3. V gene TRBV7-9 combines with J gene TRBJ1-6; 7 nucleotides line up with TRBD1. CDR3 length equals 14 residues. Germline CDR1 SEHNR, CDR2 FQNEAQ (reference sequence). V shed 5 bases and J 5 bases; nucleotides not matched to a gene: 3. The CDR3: CASSLQGDNSPLHF. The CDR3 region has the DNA TGTGCCAGCAGCCTCCAGGGGGATAATTCACCCCTCCACTTT.

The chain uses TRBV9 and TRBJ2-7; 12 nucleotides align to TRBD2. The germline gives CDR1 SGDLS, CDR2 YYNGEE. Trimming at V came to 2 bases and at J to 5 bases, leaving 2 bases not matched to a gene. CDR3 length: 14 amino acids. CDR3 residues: CASSVSSGGDEQYF. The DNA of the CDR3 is TGTGCCAGCAGCGTGTCTAGCGGGGGGGACGAGCAGTACTTC.

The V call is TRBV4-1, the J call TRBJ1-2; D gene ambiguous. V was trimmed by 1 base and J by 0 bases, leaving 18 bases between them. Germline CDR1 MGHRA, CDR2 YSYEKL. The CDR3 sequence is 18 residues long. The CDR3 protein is CASSQGEDGRQANYGYTF. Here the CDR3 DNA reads TGCGCCAGCAGCCAAGGGGAGGACGGACGCCAAGCTAACTATGGCTACACCTTC.